What follows is one T cell receptor (beta chain) and its context. By its share of the sample, this clone is medium-sized (0.01 to 0.1%). There is no known antigen for this receptor. The record has no base qualities; no much larger clone is one base away. Libraries were constructed by PCR. The data were produced on an Illumina HiSeq 4000. High-throughput sequencing was used to profile the CDR3 region of the TCR beta-chain in every patient. Per the original workflow: Drawing on CDR3 differences between clinicopathological groups, the researchers built a classifier meant to tell apart patients with distant-metastatic papillary thyroid cancer. The Shannon index was used to assess repertoire diversity, and the Morisita-Horn index was used to assess tumor-blood repertoire similarity. In-frame beta chains were kept once TCRdb had trimmed the public reads at Q25 with fastp and called clones with MiXCR. Here the V and J calls rest on TCRdb's processing, not on the authors' analysis. This sample has about 14,000 clones in its table, and approximately 12% of those were observed once. About 14% of the sample rests with the top ten.

The data were taken from a study of metastatic and nonmetastatic thyroid tumors (dated by TCRdb to the early 2020s). With regard to the full study: The researchers compared repertoires between peripheral blood samples and tumor or nodule tissue samples from patients with malignant or benign thyroid disease.

General conclusions and limits of the study: In both blood and tumor samples, TCR beta diversity was reported to be significantly higher in malignant tumors than in benign nodules.

Sequences MDHEN (CDR1) and SYDVKM (CDR2) are obtained from the germline V gene. At the junction V is shortened by 6 bases and J by 2 bases; bases outside the gene matches: 8. From the cysteine through the phenylalanine, the CDR3 covers 15 amino acids. The retained sequence is limited to the CDR3, 45 bases, with the frame set at the first base. No treatment had been received by any patient before thyroid surgery. Patient clinical samples collected from about 2012 to 2019 were retrospectively analysed using T-cell receptor beta sequencing. The specimen was blood. Recombination joined TRBV28 with TRBJ2-3; 7 central nucleotides agree with TRBD2. The receptor comes from a female donor with papillary thyroid cancer or a benign thyroid nodule (not recorded which). Some clones in this sample may be carry-over from other donors' samples. The CDR3 sequence is CASRRAGAPTDTQYF. The bases are TGTGCCAGCAGGCGCGCGGGAGCCCCCACAGATACGCAGTATTTT.